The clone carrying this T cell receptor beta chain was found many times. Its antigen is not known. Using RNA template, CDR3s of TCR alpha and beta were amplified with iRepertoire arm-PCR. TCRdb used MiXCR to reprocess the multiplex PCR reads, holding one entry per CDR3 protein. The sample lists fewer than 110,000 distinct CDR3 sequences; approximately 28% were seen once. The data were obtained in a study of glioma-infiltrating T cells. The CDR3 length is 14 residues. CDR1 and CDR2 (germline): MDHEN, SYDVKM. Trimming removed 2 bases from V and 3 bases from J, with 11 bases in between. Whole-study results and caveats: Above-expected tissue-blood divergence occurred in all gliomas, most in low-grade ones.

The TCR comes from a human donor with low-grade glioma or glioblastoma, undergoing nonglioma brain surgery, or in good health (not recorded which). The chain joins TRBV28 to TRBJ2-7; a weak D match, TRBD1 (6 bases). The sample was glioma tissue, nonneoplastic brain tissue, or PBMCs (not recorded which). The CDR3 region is CASSLIQGFYEQYF. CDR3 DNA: TGTGCCAGCAGTTTAATACAGGGTTTCTACGAGCAGTACTTC.